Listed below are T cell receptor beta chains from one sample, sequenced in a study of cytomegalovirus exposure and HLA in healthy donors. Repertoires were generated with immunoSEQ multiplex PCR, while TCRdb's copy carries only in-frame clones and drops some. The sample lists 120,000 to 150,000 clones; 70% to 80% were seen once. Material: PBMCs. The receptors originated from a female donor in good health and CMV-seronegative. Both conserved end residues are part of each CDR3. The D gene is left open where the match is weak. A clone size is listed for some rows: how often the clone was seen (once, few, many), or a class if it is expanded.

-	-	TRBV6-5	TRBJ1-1	CASSYVGEAFF	TGTGCCAGCAGTTACGTCGGTGAAGCTTTCTTT
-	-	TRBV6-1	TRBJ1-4	CASRRAPDEKLFF	TGTGCCAGTAGGCGGGCCCCTGATGAAAAACTGTTTTTT
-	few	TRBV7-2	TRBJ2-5	CASSLVSGLETQYF	TGTGCCAGCAGCTTAGTTTCCGGGTTAGAGACCCAGTACTTC
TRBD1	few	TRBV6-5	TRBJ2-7	CASTPADRARYEQYF	TGTGCCAGCACCCCGGCGGACAGGGCACGCTACGAGCAGTACTTC
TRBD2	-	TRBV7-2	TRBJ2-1	CASSPVNRGTSGRAREQFF	TGTGCCAGCAGCCCAGTTAACCGGGGGACTAGCGGGAGGGCAAGGGAGCAGTTCTTC
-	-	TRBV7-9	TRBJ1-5	CASSDREYQPQHF	TGTGCCAGCTCAGATCGGGAGTATCAGCCCCAGCATTTT
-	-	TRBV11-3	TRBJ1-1	CASSPRETGNTEAFF	TGTGCCAGCAGCCCAAGAGAGACAGGTAACACTGAAGCTTTCTTT
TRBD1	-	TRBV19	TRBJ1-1	CASSPTGDTEAFF	TGTGCCAGTAGTCCGACAGGGGACACTGAAGCTTTCTTT
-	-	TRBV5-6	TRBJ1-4	CASSSWETVRGLF	TGTGCCAGCAGCTCCTGGGAGACAGTCAGGGGTCTTTTT
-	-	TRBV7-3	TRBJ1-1	CASSPTGRPNTEAFF	TGTGCCAGCAGCCCTACCGGCAGGCCGAACACTGAAGCTTTCTTT
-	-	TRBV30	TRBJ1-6	CAWGQSSYNSPLHF	TGTGCCTGGGGGCAAAGCTCCTATAATTCACCCCTCCACTTT
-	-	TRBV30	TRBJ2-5	CAWSPGQETQYF	TGTGCCTGGAGCCCGGGGCAAGAGACCCAGTACTTC